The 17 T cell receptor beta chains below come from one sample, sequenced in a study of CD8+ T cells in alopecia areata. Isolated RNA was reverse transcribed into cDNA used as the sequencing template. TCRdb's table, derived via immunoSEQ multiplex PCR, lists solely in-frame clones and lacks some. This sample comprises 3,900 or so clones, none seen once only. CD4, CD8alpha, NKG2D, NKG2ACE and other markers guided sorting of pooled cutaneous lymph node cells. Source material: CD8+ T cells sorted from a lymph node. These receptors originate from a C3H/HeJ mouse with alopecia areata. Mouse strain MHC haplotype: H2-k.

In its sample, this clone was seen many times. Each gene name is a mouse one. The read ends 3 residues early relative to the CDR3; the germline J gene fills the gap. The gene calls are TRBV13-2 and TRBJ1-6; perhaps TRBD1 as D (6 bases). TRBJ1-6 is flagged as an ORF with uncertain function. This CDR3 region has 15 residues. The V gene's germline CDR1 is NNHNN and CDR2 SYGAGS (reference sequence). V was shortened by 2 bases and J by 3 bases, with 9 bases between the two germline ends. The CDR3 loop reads CASGEGGGYNSPLYF. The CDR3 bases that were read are TGTGCCAGCGGTGAAGGGGGGGGCTATAATTCGCCC.

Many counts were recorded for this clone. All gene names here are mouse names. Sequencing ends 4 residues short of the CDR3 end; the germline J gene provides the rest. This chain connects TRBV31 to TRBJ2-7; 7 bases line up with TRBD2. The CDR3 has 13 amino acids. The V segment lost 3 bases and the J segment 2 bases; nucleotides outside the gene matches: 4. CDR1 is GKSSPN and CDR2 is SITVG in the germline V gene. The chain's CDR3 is CAWRPLGAYEQYF. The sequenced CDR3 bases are TGTGCCTGGAGACCTCTGGGGGCCTAT.

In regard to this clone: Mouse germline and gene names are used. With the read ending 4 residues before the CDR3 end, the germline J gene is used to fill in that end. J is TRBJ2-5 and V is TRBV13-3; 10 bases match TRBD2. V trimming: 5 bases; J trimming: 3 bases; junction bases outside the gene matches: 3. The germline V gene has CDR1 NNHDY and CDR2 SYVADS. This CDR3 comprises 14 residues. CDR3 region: CASRPGLGQDTQYF. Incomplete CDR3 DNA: TGTGCCAGCAGGCCGGGACTGGGGCAAGAC.

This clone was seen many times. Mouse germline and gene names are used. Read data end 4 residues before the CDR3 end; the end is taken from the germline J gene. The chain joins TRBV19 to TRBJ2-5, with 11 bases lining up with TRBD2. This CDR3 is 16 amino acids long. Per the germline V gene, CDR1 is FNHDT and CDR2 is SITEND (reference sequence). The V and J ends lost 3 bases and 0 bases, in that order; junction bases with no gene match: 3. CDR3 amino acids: CASSRGLGDNQDTQYF. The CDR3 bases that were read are TGTGCCAGCAGTAGGGGACTGGGGGATAACCAAGAC.

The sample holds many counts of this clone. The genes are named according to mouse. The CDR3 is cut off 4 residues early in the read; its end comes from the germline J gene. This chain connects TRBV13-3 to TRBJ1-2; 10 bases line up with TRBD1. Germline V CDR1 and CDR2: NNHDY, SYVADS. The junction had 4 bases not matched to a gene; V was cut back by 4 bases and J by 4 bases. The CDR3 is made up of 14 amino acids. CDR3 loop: CASSSGTGASDYTF. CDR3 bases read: TGTGCCAGCAGTTCCGGGACAGGGGCCTCC.

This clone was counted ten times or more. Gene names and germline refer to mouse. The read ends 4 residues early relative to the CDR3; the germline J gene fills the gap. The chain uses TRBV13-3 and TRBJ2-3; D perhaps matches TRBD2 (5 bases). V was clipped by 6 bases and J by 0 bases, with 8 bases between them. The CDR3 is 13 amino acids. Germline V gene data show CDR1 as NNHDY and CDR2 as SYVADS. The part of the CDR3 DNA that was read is TGTGCCAGCATCTGGGCTAGTGCAGAA. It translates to CASIWASAE. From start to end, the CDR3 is CASIWASAETLYF.

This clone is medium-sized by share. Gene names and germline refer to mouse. The CDR3 here is CASSTGTKNTEVFF. The sequenced part of the CDR3 DNA is TGTGCCAGCAGCACCGGGACAAAAAACACA. The chain combines TRBV19 with TRBJ1-1; a possible D gene is TRBD1 (6 bases). The CDR3 goes on 4 residues after the read ends, and that part is filled in from the germline J gene. CDR3 size: 14 residues. The V gene's germline CDR1 is FNHDT and CDR2 SITEND (reference sequence). The germline V and J ends were trimmed by 5 bases and 1 base, with 12 bases remaining between them.

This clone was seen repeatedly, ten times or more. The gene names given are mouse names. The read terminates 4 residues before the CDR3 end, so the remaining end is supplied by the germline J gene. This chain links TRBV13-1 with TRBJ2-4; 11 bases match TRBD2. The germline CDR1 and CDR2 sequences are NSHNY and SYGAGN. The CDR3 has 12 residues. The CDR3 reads CASRDWGNTLYF. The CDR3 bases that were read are TGTGCCAGCCGGGACTGGGGGAAC.

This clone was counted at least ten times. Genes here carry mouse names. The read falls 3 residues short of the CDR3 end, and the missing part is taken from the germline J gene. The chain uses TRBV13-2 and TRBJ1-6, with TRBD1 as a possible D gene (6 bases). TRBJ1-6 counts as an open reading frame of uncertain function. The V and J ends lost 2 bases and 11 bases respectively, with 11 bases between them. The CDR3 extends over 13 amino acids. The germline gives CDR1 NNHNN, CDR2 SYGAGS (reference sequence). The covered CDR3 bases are TGTGCCAGCGGTGAACAGGGAAGGACGCCC. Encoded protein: CASGEQGRTP. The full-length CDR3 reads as CASGEQGRTPLYF.

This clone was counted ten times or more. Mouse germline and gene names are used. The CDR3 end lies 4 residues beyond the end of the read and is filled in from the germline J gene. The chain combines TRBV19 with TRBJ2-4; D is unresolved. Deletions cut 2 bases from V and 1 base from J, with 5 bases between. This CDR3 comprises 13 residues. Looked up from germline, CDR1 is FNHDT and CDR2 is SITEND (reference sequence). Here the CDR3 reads CASSILGQNTLYF. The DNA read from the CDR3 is TGTGCCAGCAGTATTCTGGGTCAAAAC.

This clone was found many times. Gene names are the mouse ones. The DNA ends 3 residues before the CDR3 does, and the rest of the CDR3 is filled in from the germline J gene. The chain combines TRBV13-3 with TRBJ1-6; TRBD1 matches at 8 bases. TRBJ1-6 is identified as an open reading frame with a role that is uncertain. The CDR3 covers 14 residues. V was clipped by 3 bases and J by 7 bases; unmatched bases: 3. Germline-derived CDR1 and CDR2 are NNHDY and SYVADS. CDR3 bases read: TGTGCCAGCAGTGGGACAGGGTGGAATTCGCCC. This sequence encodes CASSGTGWNSP. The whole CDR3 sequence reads CASSGTGWNSPLYF.

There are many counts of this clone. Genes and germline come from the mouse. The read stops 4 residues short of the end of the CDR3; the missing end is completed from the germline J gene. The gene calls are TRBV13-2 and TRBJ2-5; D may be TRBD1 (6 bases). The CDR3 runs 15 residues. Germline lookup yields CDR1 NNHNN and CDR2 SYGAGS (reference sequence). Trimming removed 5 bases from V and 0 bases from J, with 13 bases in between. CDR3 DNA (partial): TGTGCCAGCGGGGGGACACGCCATAACCAAGAC. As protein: CASGGTRHNQD. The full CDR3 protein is CASGGTRHNQDTQYF.

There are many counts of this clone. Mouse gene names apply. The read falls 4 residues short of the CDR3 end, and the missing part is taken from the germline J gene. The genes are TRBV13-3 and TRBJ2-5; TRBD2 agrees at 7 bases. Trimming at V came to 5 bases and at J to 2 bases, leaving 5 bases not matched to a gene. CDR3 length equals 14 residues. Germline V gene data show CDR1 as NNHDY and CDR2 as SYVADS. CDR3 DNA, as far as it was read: TGTGCCAGCAGCGTGGGGGGAAGCCAAGAC. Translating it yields CASSVGGSQD. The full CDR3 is CASSVGGSQDTQYF.

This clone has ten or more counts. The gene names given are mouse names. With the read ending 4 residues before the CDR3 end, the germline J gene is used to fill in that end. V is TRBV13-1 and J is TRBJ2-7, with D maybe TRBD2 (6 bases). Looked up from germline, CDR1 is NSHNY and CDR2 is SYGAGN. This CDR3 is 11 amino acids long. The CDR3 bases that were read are TGTGCCAGCAGACTGGGATAT. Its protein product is CASRLGY. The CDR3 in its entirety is CASRLGYEQYF.

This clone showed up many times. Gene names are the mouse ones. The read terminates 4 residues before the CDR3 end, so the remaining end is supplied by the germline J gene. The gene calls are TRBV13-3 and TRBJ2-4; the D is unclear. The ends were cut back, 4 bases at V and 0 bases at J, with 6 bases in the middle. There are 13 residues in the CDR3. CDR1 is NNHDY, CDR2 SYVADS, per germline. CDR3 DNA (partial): TGTGCCAGCAGTATAACTAGTCAAAAC. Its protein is CASSITSQN. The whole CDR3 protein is CASSITSQNTLYF.

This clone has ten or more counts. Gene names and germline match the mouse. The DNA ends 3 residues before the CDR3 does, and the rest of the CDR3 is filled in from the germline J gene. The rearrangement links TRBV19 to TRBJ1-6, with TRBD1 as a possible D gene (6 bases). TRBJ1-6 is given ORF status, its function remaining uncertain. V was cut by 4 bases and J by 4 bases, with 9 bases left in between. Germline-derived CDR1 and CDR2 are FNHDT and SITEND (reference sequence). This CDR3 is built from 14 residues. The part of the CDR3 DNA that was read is TGTGCCAGCAGTGAGGACAGTTATAATTCGCCC. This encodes CASSEDSYNSP. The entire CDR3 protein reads CASSEDSYNSPLYF.

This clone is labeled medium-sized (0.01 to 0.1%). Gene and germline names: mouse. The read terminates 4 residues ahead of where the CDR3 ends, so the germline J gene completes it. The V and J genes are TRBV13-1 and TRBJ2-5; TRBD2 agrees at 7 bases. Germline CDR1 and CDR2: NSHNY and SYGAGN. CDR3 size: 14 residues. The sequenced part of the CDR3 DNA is TGTGCCAGCAGTGGGGGGGGAAGGGAAGAC. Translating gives CASSGGGRED. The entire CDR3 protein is CASSGGGREDTQYF.